This T cell receptor (beta chain) was found in a study of regulatory T cells in long-lasting Graves disease. Germline values: CDR1 SNHLY, CDR2 FYNNEI. The V and J ends lost 4 bases and 4 bases respectively, with 11 bases between them. This CDR3 is built from 14 residues. Combining iRepertoire HTBI primers with Arm-PCR of CDR3 regions, the authors built TCR beta libraries. Each CDR3 protein gets one entry after TCRdb re-called the multiplex PCR reads with MiXCR. The sample includes around 450,000 distinct CDR3 sequences, roughly 16% seen only once; the top ten take 9.5% to 15%. Described time point: newly diagnosed GD, antithyroid drugs for less than 3 months. RNA isolated from PBMCs was used to make the TCR library. This sample was also put to use in a study of T cells in Graves' hyperthyroidism and ophthalmopathy.

The chain combines TRBV2 with TRBJ1-5; D is unresolved. This TCR came from a middle-aged man with Graves disease. The sample in question was peripheral blood mononuclear cells (PBMCs), obtained at new diagnosis, from a patient treated with antithyroid drugs. As DNA, the CDR3 is TGTGCCAGCAGTGGCCCCGGTGGGAATCAGCCCCAGCATTTT. It codes for CASSGPGGNQPQHF.